This is a list of T cell receptor beta chains from one sample in a study of T cell responses to AZD1222 COVID-19 vaccine. Sequenced by immunoSEQ multiplex PCR; TCRdb stores in-frame clones only, minus some. The top ten hold about 3% of the sample, which has about 110,000 clones, just over 85% seen once. Sequencing used peripheral blood, obtained on day 0 of AZD1222 vaccination. Receptor source: an adult in good health. Both conserved end residues are part of each CDR3. A D gene is named only where the DNA matches it firmly.

cdr3_aa | cdr3_nt | d_call | j_call | v_call
CASSFDRGQSGYTF | TGTGCCAGCAGTTTTGACAGGGGGCAGTCTGGCTACACCTTC | TRBD1 | TRBJ1-2 | TRBV6-5
CASSWDRAYYGYTF | TGTGCCAGTAGCTGGGACAGGGCATACTATGGCTACACCTTC | TRBD1 | TRBJ1-2 | TRBV19
CATGRGENSPLHF | TGTGCCACCGGGAGGGGGGAGAATTCACCCCTCCACTTT | - | TRBJ1-6 | TRBV15
CASSPSRGTLNNEQFF | TGTGCCAGCAGTCCCAGCAGAGGAACCCTAAACAATGAGCAGTTCTTC | - | TRBJ2-1 | TRBV27
CASSRDRLAVNTGELFF | TGTGCCAGCAGCCGCGACCGACTAGCGGTTAACACCGGGGAGCTGTTTTTT | TRBD2 | TRBJ2-2 | TRBV7-2
CASSLVGLKPSGNTIYF | TGTGCCAGCAGCTTAGTGGGCCTGAAACCCTCTGGAAACACCATATATTTT | - | TRBJ1-3 | TRBV11-2
CASSLVAAEGYTF | TGTGCCAGCAGCTTGGTGGCAGCCGAAGGCTACACCTTC | - | TRBJ1-2 | TRBV5-8
CASSVFRDRGDYGYTF | TGTGCCAGCAGCGTCTTCCGGGACAGGGGAGACTATGGCTACACCTTC | TRBD1 | TRBJ1-2 | TRBV9
CAIRGSEDTDTQYF | TGTGCCATCAGGGGGTCCGAAGATACAGATACGCAGTATTTT | - | TRBJ2-3 | TRBV10-3
CASSLLGTSGRETQYF | TGCGCCAGCAGCCTCCTAGGAACGTCAGGAAGAGAGACCCAGTACTTC | - | TRBJ2-5 | TRBV4-1
CASSSRERPTPYGYTF | TGTGCCAGCAGCTCTCGCGAGCGGCCGACCCCCTATGGCTACACCTTC | - | TRBJ1-2 | TRBV5-8
CASSATGSYGYTF | TGTGCCAGCAGCGCTACAGGAAGTTATGGCTACACCTTC | - | TRBJ1-2 | TRBV9
CSVEDRPTYGYTF | TGCAGCGTGGAGGACAGGCCCACGTATGGCTACACCTTC | TRBD1 | TRBJ1-2 | TRBV29-1
CASSLVEGDTEAFF | TGTGCCAGCAGCTTAGTGGAGGGGGACACTGAAGCTTTCTTT | - | TRBJ1-1 | TRBV7-9
CASRGGNNEQFF | TGTGCCAGCCGGGGGGGGAACAATGAGCAGTTCTTC | TRBD2 | TRBJ2-1 | TRBV12-3/TRBV12-4
CASSAEWGGPGNTIYF | TGTGCCAGTAGTGCCGAATGGGGCGGACCTGGAAACACCATATATTTT | - | TRBJ1-3 | TRBV19
CASSSGSYYTF | TGTGCCAGCAGCTCCGGGTCCTACTACACCTTC | - | TRBJ1-2 | TRBV7-3
CASSPSGGGRSTDTQYF | TGTGCCAGCTCACCCTCCGGGGGGGGGCGGAGCACAGATACGCAGTATTTT | TRBD2 | TRBJ2-3 | TRBV18
CSAARQDEQYF | TGCAGTGCCGCCAGACAGGACGAGCAGTACTTC | - | TRBJ2-7 | TRBV20-1
CASSLVTGGSYNSPLHF | TGCGCCAGCAGCCTTGTGACAGGGGGCTCCTATAATTCACCCCTCCACTTT | TRBD1 | TRBJ1-6 | TRBV4-3
CASAQFRTYNEQFF | TGCGCCAGCGCTCAGTTCCGAACCTACAATGAGCAGTTCTTC | - | TRBJ2-1 | TRBV10-2
CASSYQAREGELFF | TGTGCCAGCAGTTACCAGGCGAGGGAGGGGGAGCTGTTTTTT | - | TRBJ2-2 | TRBV6-5